This T cell receptor beta chain was retrieved from a study of T cells in Graves' hyperthyroidism and ophthalmopathy. In making diagnoses, clinical symptoms, serum thyroxine and TRAb, thyroid ultrasound and orbital computed tomography were all used. Deletions cut 4 bases from V and 2 bases from J, with 14 bases between. Germline CDR1 and CDR2: SNHLY and FYNNEI. The CDR3 loop spans 16 amino acids. Amplified TCR beta CDR3 regions derived from RNA transcripts. A set of HTBI primers served as the primers for a first-round RT-PCR of the TCR CDR3. In TCRdb, the multiplex PCR reads were re-called with MiXCR into one record per CDR3 protein. The data hold roughly 350,000 distinct CDR3 sequences, with roughly an eighth observed a single time. This clonotype was counted ten times or more.

Sequenced input: blood. The origin of this receptor is a woman between 40 and 55 years old with Graves' ophthalmopathy. V and J are TRBV2 and TRBJ2-2, with D possibly being TRBD1 or TRBD2 (5 bases each). CDR3 nucleotide sequence: TGTGCCAGCAGTGGCCCGGGACGGACAAACACCGGGGAGCTGTTTTTT. Translation gives CASSGPGRTNTGELFF.